The sequence of this T cell receptor (beta chain) was determined in a study of T cell responses to AZD1222 COVID-19 vaccine. Study results and caveats: The CD4 TCRs associated with vaccination extended across spike and predominated at 160-218 and 743-854. No day 14 peak samples; only post-peak repertoires were characterized. Of the AZD1222 recipients, only 5 or 6 were seropositive at baseline. The donor cohort was predominantly white British with a female majority, and clonal diversity may have been underestimated.

With regard to this clone: Its antigen is undetermined.

Repertoires were generated with immunoSEQ multiplex PCR, while TCRdb's copy carries only in-frame clones and drops some. The repertoire holds some 120,000 clones, with roughly 85% as singletons. The sequence was obtained from an adult in good health. Material: peripheral blood, obtained on day 0 of MenACWY control vaccination.

Written as DNA, the CDR3 is TGTGCCAGCAGTTTACTAGCGGGGTTCCAAGAGACCCAGTACTTC. It codes for CASSLLAGFQETQYF. The chain links TRBV28 to TRBJ2-5, with 9 positions matching TRBD2. V shed 2 bases and J 1 base; nucleotides not matched to a gene: 2. The germline V gene has CDR1 MDHEN and CDR2 SYDVKM. The CDR3 extends over 15 amino acids.